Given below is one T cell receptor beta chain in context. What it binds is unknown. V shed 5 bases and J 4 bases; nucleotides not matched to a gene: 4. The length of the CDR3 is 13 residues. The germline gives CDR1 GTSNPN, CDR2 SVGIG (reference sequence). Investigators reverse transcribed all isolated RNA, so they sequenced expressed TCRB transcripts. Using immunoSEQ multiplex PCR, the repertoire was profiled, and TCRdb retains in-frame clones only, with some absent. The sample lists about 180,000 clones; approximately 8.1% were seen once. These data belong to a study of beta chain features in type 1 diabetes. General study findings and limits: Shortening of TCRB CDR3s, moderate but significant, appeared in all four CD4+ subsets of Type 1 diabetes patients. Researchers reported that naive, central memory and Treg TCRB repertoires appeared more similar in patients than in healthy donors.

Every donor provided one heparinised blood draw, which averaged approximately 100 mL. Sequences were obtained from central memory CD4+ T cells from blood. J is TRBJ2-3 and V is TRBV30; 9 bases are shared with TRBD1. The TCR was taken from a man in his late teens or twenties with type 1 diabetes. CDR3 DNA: TGTGCCTGGGGGGACAGGGCCCCAGATACGCAGTATTTT. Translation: CAWGDRAPDTQYF.